What follows is one T cell receptor beta chain and its context. Its specificity is not known. These data are taken from a study of cytomegalovirus exposure and HLA in healthy donors. General study points: According to the study, 150 to 200 TCR beta chains were cytomegalovirus-associated. In a later analysis, first-cohort TCR clusters were found to tend to co-occur in the 100 to 150 validation repertoires.

Separate from the roughly 670-subject first cohort, the roughly 120-subject validation cohort was the one that the donors belonged to. Produced via immunoSEQ multiplex PCR; TCRdb's table is partial and in-frame only. The data hold 250,000 to 400,000 clones, with about nine tenths observed a single time. Germline CDR1 SNHLY, CDR2 FYNNEI. The V end was cut by 2 bases, the J end by 8 bases, with 16 bases between. The CDR3 spans 14 residues. The clonotype was recovered from a woman in her 30s in good health and CMV-seropositive. Specimen: PBMCs. The chain joins TRBV2 to TRBJ2-7, with D unclear. The CDR3, as DNA: TGTGCCAGCAGTGAATCGGGCCCCCCAACCCAGCAGTACTTC. Protein sequence: CASSESGPPTQQYF. The full variable domain, with the rest looked up from reference TRBV2 and TRBJ2-7, is EPEVTQTPSHQVTQMGQEVILRCVPISNHLYFYWYRQILGQKVEFLVSFYNNEISEKSEIFDDQFSVERPDGSNFTLKIRSTKLEDSAMYFCASSESGPPTQQYFGPGTRLTVT.